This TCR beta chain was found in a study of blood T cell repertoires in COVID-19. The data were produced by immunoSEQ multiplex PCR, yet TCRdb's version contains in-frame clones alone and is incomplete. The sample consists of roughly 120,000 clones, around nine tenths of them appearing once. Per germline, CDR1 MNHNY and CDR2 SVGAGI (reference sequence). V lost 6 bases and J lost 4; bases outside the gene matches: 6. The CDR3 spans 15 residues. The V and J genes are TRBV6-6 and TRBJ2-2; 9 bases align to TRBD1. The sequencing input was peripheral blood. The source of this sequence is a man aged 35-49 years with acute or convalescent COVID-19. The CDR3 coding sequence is TGTGCCAGCAGATCAGGGACAGGGCCCACCGGGGAGCTGTTTTTT. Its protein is CASRSGTGPTGELFF.